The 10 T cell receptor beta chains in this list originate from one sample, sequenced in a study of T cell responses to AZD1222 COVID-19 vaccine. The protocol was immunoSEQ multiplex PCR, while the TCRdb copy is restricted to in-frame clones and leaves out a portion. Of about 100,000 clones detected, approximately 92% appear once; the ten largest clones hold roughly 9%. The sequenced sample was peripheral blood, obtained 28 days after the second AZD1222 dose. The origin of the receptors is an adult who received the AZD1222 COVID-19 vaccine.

The CDR3 reads CASFQANYGYTF. CDR3 nucleotides: TGTGCCAGCTTCCAGGCAAACTATGGCTACACCTTC. J is TRBJ1-2 and V is TRBV6-5; D unclear. The CDR3 totals 12 residues. Per germline, CDR1 MNHEY and CDR2 SVGAGI. With 8 bases removed from V and 2 bases from J, the gap between germline ends came to 9 bases.

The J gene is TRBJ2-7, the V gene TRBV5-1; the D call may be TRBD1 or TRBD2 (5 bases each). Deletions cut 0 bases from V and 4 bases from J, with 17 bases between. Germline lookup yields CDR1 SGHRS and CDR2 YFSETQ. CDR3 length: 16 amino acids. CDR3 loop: CASSLGGTGDPYEQYF. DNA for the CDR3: TGCGCCAGCAGCTTGGGAGGGACCGGTGATCCATACGAGCAGTACTTC.

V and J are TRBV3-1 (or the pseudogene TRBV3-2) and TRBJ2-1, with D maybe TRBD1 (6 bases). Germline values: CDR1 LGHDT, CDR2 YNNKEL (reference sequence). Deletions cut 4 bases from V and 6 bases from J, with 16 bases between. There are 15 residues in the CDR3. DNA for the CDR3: TGTGCCAGCAGCCCCCGGGACAAAGGGAGCAATGAGCAGTTCTTC. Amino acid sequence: CASSPRDKGSNEQFF.

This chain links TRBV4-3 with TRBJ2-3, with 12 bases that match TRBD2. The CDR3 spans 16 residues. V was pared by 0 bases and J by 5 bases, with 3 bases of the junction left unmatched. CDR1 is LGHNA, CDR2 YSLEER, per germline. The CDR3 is CASSQDGLAGLDTQYF. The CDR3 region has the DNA TGCGCCAGCAGCCAAGATGGACTAGCGGGATTAGATACGCAGTATTTT.

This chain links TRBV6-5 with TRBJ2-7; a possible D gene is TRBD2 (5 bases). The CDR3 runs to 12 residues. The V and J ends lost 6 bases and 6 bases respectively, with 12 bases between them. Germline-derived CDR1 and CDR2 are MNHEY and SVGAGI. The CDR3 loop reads CASRRVLGEQYF. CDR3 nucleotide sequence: TGTGCCAGCAGGAGGGTATTGGGCGAGCAGTACTTC.

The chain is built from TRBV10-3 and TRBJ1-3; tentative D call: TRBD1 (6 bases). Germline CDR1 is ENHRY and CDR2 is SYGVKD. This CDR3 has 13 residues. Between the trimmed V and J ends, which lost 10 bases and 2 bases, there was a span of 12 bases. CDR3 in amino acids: CASTRDTGNTIYF. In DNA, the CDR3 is TGTGCCAGCACCCGGGACACTGGAAACACCATATATTTT.

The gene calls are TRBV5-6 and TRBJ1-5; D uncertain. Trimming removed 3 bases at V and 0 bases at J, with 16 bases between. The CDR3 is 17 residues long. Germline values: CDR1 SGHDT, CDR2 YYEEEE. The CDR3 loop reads CASSSRWPPYSNQPQHF. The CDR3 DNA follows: TGTGCCAGCAGCTCCCGATGGCCTCCTTATAGCAATCAGCCCCAGCATTTT.

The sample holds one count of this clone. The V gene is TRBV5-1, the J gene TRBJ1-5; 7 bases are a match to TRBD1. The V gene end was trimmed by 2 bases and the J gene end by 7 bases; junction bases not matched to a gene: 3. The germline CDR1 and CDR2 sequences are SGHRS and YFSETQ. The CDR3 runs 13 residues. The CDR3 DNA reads TGCGCCAGCAGCTTCACAGGGGACCAGCCCCAGCATTTT. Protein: CASSFTGDQPQHF.

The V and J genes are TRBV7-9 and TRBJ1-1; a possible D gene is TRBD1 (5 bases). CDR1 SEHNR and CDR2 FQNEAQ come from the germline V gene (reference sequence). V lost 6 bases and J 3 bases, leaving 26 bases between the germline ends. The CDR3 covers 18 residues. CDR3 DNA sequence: TGTGCCAGCAGTCCAATTGGCGGGACGACCTCCGGGGACACTGAAGCTTTCTTT. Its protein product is CASSPIGGTTSGDTEAFF.

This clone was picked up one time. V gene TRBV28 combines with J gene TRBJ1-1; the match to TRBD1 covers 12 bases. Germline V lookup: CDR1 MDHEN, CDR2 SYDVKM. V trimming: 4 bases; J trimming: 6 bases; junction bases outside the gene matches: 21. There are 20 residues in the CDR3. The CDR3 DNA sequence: TGTGCCAGCAGTTCATCATTGTTTCCTTTTACCCGGGACAGGGGGCCTGAAGCTTTCTTT. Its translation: CASSSSLFPFTRDRGPEAFF.